Here is one T cell receptor (beta chain) with its context. Its antigen is unknown. The sample is drawn from a study of shared clonotypes between healthy human individuals. Study results and caveats: Unshared clonotypes carried lower generation probabilities than those common to all four donors.

The V gene lost 6 bases and the J gene lost 1 base, with 14 bases spanning the gap. Germline values: CDR1 LNHDA, CDR2 SQIVND (reference sequence). The CDR3 loop spans 15 amino acids. Using immunoSEQ multiplex PCR, the repertoire was profiled, and TCRdb retains in-frame clones only, with some absent. This table has about 680,000 clones, 72% appearing once. The source of this sequence is a woman aged 30 to 39 in good health. The sequencing input was memory CD4+ T cells sorted from blood. Stated subset: CD45RA-negative fraction. V gene TRBV19 combines with J gene TRBJ2-3; D is uncertain. This chain's CDR3 is CASRRREGGTDTQYF. In DNA, the CDR3 is TGTGCCAGTAGGCGGCGCGAAGGAGGCACAGATACGCAGTATTTT. Filled out from reference TRBV19 and TRBJ2-3, the complete variable domain reads DGGITQSPKYLFRKEGQNVTLSCEQNLNHDAMYWYRQDPGQGLRLIYYSQIVNDFQKGDIAEGYSVSREKKESFPLTVTSAQKNPTAFYLCASRRREGGTDTQYFGPGTRLTVL.